Listed below are T cell receptor beta chains from one sample, sequenced in a study of blood T cell repertoires in COVID-19. Clones were sequenced by immunoSEQ multiplex PCR, and TCRdb holds only the in-frame ones, with some missing. The profile shows 270,000 or so clones, around 89% of them singletons. The source material was PBMCs or T cells enriched from blood (not recorded which). The receptors originated from a middle-aged woman with acute COVID-19. CDR3s include the opening cysteine and the closing phenylalanine or tryptophan. The D gene is left open where the match is weak. Clone size, where shown, is once, few, many, or a class for clones that have expanded.

CDR3 protein	CDR3 DNA	clone size	D gene	V gene	J gene
CATSRGRDQPQHF	TGTGCCACCAGCAGGGGCAGGGATCAGCCCCAGCATTTT	.	.	TRBV15	TRBJ1-5
CAISEWGDGNQPQHF	TGTGCCATCAGTGAGTGGGGGGATGGCAATCAGCCCCAGCATTTT	.	.	TRBV10-3	TRBJ1-5
CASSQDAGGDGGYTF	TGCGCCAGCAGCCAAGACGCGGGGGGCGACGGTGGCTACACCTTC	once	.	TRBV4-3	TRBJ1-2
CASSRLAGAPTGELFF	TGTGCCAGCAGTCGACTAGCGGGAGCCCCCACCGGGGAGCTGTTTTTT	.	TRBD2	TRBV2	TRBJ2-2
CASSIGTGLNEKLFF	TGTGCCAGTAGTATAGGGACAGGGCTAAATGAAAAACTGTTTTTT	.	TRBD1	TRBV19	TRBJ1-4
CASSFYDRSYEQYF	TGCGCCAGCAGCTTCTACGACAGATCCTACGAGCAGTACTTC	once	.	TRBV5-1	TRBJ2-7
CASSLGDQTANYGYTF	TGTGCCAGCAGCTTAGGCGACCAGACAGCTAACTATGGCTACACCTTC	.	.	TRBV11-3	TRBJ1-2
CASSFPGGDTGELFF	TGTGCCAGCAGCTTTCCCGGGGGGGACACCGGGGAGCTGTTTTTT	few	TRBD2	TRBV11-3	TRBJ2-2
CASSLEPYTDTQYF	TGTGCCAGCAGCTTAGAGCCGTACACAGATACGCAGTATTTT	.	.	TRBV7-2	TRBJ2-3
CAWSRGREKYF	TGTGCCTGGAGTCGCGGGCGGGAGAAGTACTTC	.	TRBD2	TRBV30	TRBJ2-5
CASSKGASGRATDTQYF	TGTGCCAGCAGCAAAGGGGCTAGCGGGAGGGCCACAGATACGCAGTATTTT	.	.	TRBV21-1	TRBJ2-3
CASRGHRADTEAFF	TGTGCCAGCAGGGGCCACAGGGCAGACACTGAAGCTTTCTTT	.	.	TRBV2	TRBJ1-1
CASSLDMNTEAFF	TGTGCCAGCAGCTTAGATATGAACACTGAAGCTTTCTTT	.	.	TRBV11-2	TRBJ1-1
CASSTDWATNEKLFF	TGTGCCAGCAGTACTGACTGGGCAACTAATGAAAAACTGTTTTTT	.	.	TRBV28	TRBJ1-4
CASRKTGESNTIYF	TGTGCCAGCAGGAAGACAGGGGAAAGTAACACCATATATTTT	.	TRBD1	TRBV25-1	TRBJ1-3
CAWKNRAFF	TGTGCCTGGAAAAACAGGGCTTTCTTT	.	.	TRBV30	TRBJ1-1
CASSQTGWDYNEQFF	TGTGCCAGCAGCCAAACGGGGTGGGACTACAATGAGCAGTTCTTC	.	.	TRBV3-1/TRBV3-2	TRBJ2-1
CASSMSGQGTAGNTIYF	TGTGCCAGTAGTATGTCCGGACAGGGTACCGCTGGAAACACCATATATTTT	.	TRBD1	TRBV19	TRBJ1-3
CASGDLYYEQYF	TGTGCCAGCGGTGACTTGTACTACGAGCAGTACTTC	.	.	TRBV28	TRBJ2-7
CASSPGWETQYF	TGTGCCAGCAGCCCAGGGTGGGAGACCCAGTACTTC	.	.	TRBV7-9	TRBJ2-5
CASSPGAGISGNTIYF	TGCGCCAGCAGCCCTGGCGCAGGGATCTCTGGAAACACCATATATTTT	.	.	TRBV5-1	TRBJ1-3
CASSLKEVSGTLYNEQFF	TGTGCCAGCAGCTTAAAGGAGGTTAGCGGGACCTTATACAATGAGCAGTTCTTC	.	TRBD2	TRBV7-9	TRBJ2-1
CASSIGRWADRGQGVTEAFF	TGTGCCAGTAGTATCGGCCGTTGGGCCGACAGGGGGCAAGGGGTTACTGAAGCTTTCTTT	.	TRBD1	TRBV19	TRBJ1-1
CASSQDGTAGYGYTF	TGTGCCAGCAGCCAAGATGGGACGGCGGGATATGGCTACACCTTC	.	.	TRBV3-1/TRBV3-2	TRBJ1-2
CASSGTSGRITGELFF	TGTGCCAGCAGCGGTACTAGCGGGAGGATCACCGGGGAGCTGTTTTTT	.	TRBD2	TRBV5-4	TRBJ2-2
CASSESLQGAATGELFF	TGTGCCAGCAGCGAAAGCCTACAGGGGGCTGCCACCGGGGAGCTGTTTTTT	.	TRBD1	TRBV7-9	TRBJ2-2
CASSPGQGATNEKLFF	TGTGCCAGCAGCCCAGGACAGGGAGCAACTAATGAAAAACTGTTTTTT	.	TRBD1	TRBV5-4	TRBJ1-4
CASSSGRMWDTQYF	TGTGCCAGTAGTAGCGGGAGGATGTGGGATACGCAGTATTTT	few	TRBD2	TRBV19	TRBJ2-3
CASSEARRGNYGYTF	TGTGCCAGCAGTGAAGCGCGCAGGGGGAACTATGGCTACACCTTC	.	TRBD1	TRBV2	TRBJ1-2
CASSLLGADTQYF	TGTGCCAGCAGTTTACTAGGCGCAGATACGCAGTATTTT	.	.	TRBV12-3/TRBV12-4	TRBJ2-3
CASSKKTTGISYEQYF	TGTGCCAGCAGCAAAAAAACGACAGGGATCTCCTACGAGCAGTACTTC	.	TRBD1	TRBV5-4	TRBJ2-7
CATSDATQETQYF	TGTGCCACCAGTGATGCAACACAAGAGACCCAGTACTTC	.	.	TRBV24-1	TRBJ2-5
CASSFDRAYEQYF	TGCGCCAGCAGCTTCGACAGGGCCTACGAGCAGTACTTC	.	TRBD1	TRBV5-1	TRBJ2-7
CASSPTGTSGYNEQFF	TGTGCCAGCAGCCCGACCGGGACTAGCGGATACAATGAGCAGTTCTTC	.	TRBD2	TRBV7-9	TRBJ2-1
CASSPTTSGRYEQYF	TGTGCCAGCAGCCCCACTACTAGCGGCCGATACGAGCAGTACTTC	.	TRBD2	TRBV7-8	TRBJ2-7
CASSPGTGGGHGNTIYF	TGTGCCAGCTCGCCCGGGACAGGGGGAGGACATGGAAACACCATATATTTT	.	TRBD1	TRBV18	TRBJ1-3
CATSDLSLAVNEQFF	TGTGCCACCAGTGATTTGTCCCTAGCGGTGAATGAGCAGTTCTTC	.	TRBD2	TRBV24-1	TRBJ2-1
CASSLIWGQGTNLQNSPLHF	TGTGCCAGCAGTTTAATATGGGGACAGGGGACAAATTTACAGAATTCACCCCTCCACTTT	.	TRBD1	TRBV27	TRBJ1-6
CASSPPWGAGGTDTQYF	TGTGCCAGCAGTCCCCCCTGGGGGGCGGGAGGAACAGATACGCAGTATTTT	.	TRBD2	TRBV27	TRBJ2-3
CASSLGRSGSTRFVQYF	TGTGCCAGCAGCTTGGGGCGTAGCGGGAGTACTCGCTTCGTGCAGTACTTC	.	TRBD2	TRBV13	TRBJ2-7